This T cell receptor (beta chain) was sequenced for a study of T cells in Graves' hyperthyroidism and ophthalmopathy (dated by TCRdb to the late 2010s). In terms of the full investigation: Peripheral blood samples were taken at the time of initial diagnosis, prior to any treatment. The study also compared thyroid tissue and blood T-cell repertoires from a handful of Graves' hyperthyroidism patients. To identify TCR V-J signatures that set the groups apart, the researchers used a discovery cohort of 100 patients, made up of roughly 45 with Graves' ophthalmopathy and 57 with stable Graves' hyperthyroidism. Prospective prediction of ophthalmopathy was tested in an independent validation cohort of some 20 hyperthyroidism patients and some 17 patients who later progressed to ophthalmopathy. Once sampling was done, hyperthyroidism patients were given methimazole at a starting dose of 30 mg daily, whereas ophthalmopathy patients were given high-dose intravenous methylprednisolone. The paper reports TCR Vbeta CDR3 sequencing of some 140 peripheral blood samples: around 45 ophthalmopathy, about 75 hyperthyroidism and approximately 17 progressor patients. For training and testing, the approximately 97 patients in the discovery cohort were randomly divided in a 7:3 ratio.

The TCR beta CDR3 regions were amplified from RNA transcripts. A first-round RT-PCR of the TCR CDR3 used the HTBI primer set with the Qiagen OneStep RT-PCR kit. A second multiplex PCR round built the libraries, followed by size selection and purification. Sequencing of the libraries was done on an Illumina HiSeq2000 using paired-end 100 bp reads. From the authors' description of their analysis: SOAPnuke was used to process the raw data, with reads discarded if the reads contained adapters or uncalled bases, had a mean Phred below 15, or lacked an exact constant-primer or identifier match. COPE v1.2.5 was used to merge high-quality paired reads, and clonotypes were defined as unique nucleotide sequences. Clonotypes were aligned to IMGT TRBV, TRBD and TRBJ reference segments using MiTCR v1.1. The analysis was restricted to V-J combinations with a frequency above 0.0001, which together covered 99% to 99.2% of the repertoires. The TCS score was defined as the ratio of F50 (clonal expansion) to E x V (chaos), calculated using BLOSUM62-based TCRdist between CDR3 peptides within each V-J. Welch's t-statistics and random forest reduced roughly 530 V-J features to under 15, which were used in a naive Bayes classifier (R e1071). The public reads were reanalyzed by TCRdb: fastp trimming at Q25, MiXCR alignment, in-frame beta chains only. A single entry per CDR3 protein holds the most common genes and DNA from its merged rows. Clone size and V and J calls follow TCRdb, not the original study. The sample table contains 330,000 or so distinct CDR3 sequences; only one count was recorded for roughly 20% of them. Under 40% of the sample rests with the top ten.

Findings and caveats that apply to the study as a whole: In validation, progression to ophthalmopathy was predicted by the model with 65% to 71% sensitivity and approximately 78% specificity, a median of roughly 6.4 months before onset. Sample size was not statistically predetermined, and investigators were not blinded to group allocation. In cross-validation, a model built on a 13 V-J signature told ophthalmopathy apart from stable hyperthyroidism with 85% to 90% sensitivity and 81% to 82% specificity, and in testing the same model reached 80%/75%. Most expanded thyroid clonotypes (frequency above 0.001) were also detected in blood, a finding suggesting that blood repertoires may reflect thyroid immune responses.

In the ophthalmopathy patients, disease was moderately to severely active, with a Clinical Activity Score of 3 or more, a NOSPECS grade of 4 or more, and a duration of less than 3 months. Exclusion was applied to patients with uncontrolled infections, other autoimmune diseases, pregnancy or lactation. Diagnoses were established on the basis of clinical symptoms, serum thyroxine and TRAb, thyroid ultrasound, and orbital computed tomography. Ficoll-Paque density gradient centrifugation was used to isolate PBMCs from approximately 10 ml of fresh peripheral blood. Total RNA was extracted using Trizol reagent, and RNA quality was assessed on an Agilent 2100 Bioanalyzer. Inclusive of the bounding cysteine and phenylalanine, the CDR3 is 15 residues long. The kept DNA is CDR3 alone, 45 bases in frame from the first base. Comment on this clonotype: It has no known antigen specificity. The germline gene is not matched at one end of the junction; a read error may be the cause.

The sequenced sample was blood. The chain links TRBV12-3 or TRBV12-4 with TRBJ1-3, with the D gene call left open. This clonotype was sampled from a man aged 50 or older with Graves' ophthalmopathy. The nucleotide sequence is TGTGCCAGCAGATTAGGAACAAACTCTGGAAACACCATATATTTT. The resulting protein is CASRLGTNSGNTIYF.